The clone carrying this T cell receptor (beta chain) was observed many times. No antigen is known for it. Unique molecular identifiers featured in how the TCRbeta library was prepared. TCRdb independently ran MiXCR on the PCR reads; one entry per CDR3 protein. The sample includes more than 40,000 distinct CDR3 sequences, around 9% of them seen just once. Between the trimmed V and J ends, which lost 2 bases and 2 bases, there was a span of 12 bases. CDR1 and CDR2 (germline): KGHSH, LQKENI. CDR3 size: 16 residues. This sample is drawn from a study of T-cell reconstitution after alpha-beta-depleted transplantation in children. Overall study findings and caveats: Fresh T-cell production supplied most of the T-cell counts and diversity seen one year after transplant.

The sample in question was PBMCs, mostly from graft donor cells, obtained 60 days after TCRalphabeta/CD19-depleted stem cell transplant. The chain has TRBV18 and TRBJ2-2; either TRBD1 or TRBD2 may fit D (5 bases each). The TCR originated in a male patient aged 2 to 9 who had a stem cell transplant for chronic granulomatous disease, so the T cells may come from the graft donor. The CDR3 bases are TGTGCCAGCTCACCAAGTTTTGGGACCAACACCGGGGAGCTGTTTTTT. It codes for CASSPSFGTNTGELFF. The full variable domain, its missing parts supplied by reference TRBV18 and TRBJ2-2, is NAGVMQNPRHLVRRRGQEARLRCSPMKGHSHVYWYRQLPEEGLKFMVYLQKENIIDESGMPKERFSAEFPKEGPSILRIQQVVRGDSAAYFCASSPSFGTNTGELFFGEGSRLTVL.